This T cell receptor beta chain was identified during a study of blood T cells in healthy people across ages (dated by TCRdb to 2013 to 2016). Study-wide context: In model experiments, template switching captured about one uniquely barcoded TCR beta cDNA molecule for every two T cells. Age-related changes in TCR beta repertoire diversity were measured in the study by deep sequencing normalized with unique cDNA molecular identifiers. The donors were split into four age groups: young (average about 16 years), middle-aged (about 40), aged (more than 55) and long-lived (roughly 80). Donors of different ages were randomly distributed across sequencing lanes to avoid experimental bias. The study analyzed two additional independent replicas of 1 million unique cDNA reads from the same blood draw for two donors, one aged 18 to 29 and one aged 80 or older. The research as a whole found: Conclusive comparison of naive and antigen-experienced compartments was prevented by the profiling of bulk unsorted PBMCs. Observed TCR beta diversity per million T cells fell roughly linearly with age, and a significant reduction was already apparent by age roughly 40. Compared with the aged group, the long-lived group had more naive CD4+ T cells, fewer expanded clones and increased TCR diversity, suggesting age selection. A strong correlation was found between observed TCR beta diversity and the percentage of naive T cells measured by flow cytometry. Total diversity estimates from one million sequenced T cells were considered lower bounds and underestimates. Because the CMV infection status of the donors was unknown, age-related changes in expanded clonotypes may potentially have been confounded.

Libraries were constructed by 5' RACE. TCRdb shows the sequencer as Illumina HiSeq 2500. A second PCR of about 7 to 12 cycles was run with a J-beta primer mix and a sample-barcoded 5' primer. A template-switch 5' adaptor carrying 12 random nucleotides introduced a unique molecular identifier onto each TCR beta cDNA molecule. Each sample yielded at least 2.5 million CDR3-containing paired-end reads. First-strand cDNA was synthesized from all RNA with the Mint cDNA synthesis kit, primed by a TRBC-specific oligonucleotide. After uracil-DNA glycosylase treatment, a first 18-cycle PCR used universal primers M1SS and BC2_uni_R on all cDNA. The authors processed their data as follows. For normalization, 1 million high-quality reads, each with a distinct molecular identifier, were randomly selected from each sample. Reads with shared molecular identifiers were discarded instead of being binned into consensus sequences. CDR3 identification, clonotype clustering and error correction used MiTCR with a Q25 quality threshold and the strictest error-elimination algorithm. A nonparametric unseen species model using Euler transformation provided a lower-bound estimate of total TCR beta diversity. TCRdb passed the public sequencing reads through fastp at Q25 and MiXCR, retaining productive beta sequences. Each record represents a unique CDR3 protein, reported with the most common genes and DNA among its rows. The V and J calls come from TCRdb's annotation, not from the publication. This sample is represented by about 720,000 distinct CDR3 sequences; 20% to 25% of them were singletons. Roughly 22% of the sample belongs to the ten largest clones.

A remark on this clonotype: Its binding antigen is unknown. One base away there is no much larger clone; base qualities are not given.

The approximately 41 donors, aged about 6 to 95 years, were systemically healthy Caucasian individuals from Russia. Roughly 10 milliliters of peripheral blood were drawn from each donor into EDTA-treated Vacutainer tubes. PBMCs were isolated by Ficoll-Paque density-gradient centrifugation, with at least 7 million obtained per sample. Total RNA was extracted from PBMCs with Trizol reagent, with at least 5.5 micrograms obtained per sample. For every donor, an aliquot of PBMCs went through flow cytometry to measure the percentages of naive CD45RAhigh/CD27high T cells. Sequencing used blood. This clonotype was obtained from a man in his 70s in good health.

Here the CDR3 is given as CSTKDASAGSYNEQFF. The bases are TGCAGTACTAAGGATGCCTCCGCGGGGTCCTACAATGAGCAGTTCTTC. This chain joins TRBV20-1 to TRBJ2-1; TRBD2 is a possible D gene, resting on 6 matching bases. Including the terminal cysteine and phenylalanine, the CDR3 comprises 16 residues. Here the CDR3 DNA is all that survives: 48 bases in frame from base 1. The germline V gene (reference sequence) yields DFQATT for CDR1 and SNEGSKA for CDR2. V loses 8 bases, J loses 1 base, and the germline ends lie 21 bases apart.